This T cell receptor (beta chain) was sequenced during a study of T cell responses to AZD1222 COVID-19 vaccine. Findings of the study overall: Among spike-specific TCRs, nearly half reportedly target unmutated variant regions. Repertoire sampling was restricted to post-peak T cell response timepoints. Only a handful of AZD1222 recipients, six or seven in all, had baseline seropositivity.

Both about-4-week and about-12-week second-dose recipients were combined. The CDR3 sequence is 15 residues long. The J segment lost 5 bases and the V segment lost 0 bases, leaving 6 bases of the junction unmatched. Germline loops: CDR1 SGHRS, CDR2 YFSETQ. Here immunoSEQ multiplex PCR was the method, and the copy in TCRdb shows in-frame clones only, minus some. The sample has about 270,000 clones, about 94% seen once. A word on this clone: Its antigen is not identified.

The sequencing used peripheral blood, collected 28 days after the second AZD1222 dose. The J gene is TRBJ1-1, the V gene TRBV5-1; 8 nucleotides line up with TRBD1. The receptor was isolated from an adult who received the AZD1222 COVID-19 vaccine. The CDR3 nucleotides are TGCGCCAGCAGCTTGGTTTACAGGGGGAGAACTGAAGCTTTCTTT. As protein: CASSLVYRGRTEAFF.